These 10 T cell receptor beta chains originate from one sample sequenced in a study of technical replicates of blood from a few donors. The protocol was immunoSEQ multiplex PCR, while the TCRdb copy is restricted to in-frame clones and leaves out a portion. In the table there are approximately 64,000 clones, 86% of which are singletons. The sequenced sample was PBMCs. The source is a human donor in good health. Some clones in this sample may be carry-over from other donors' samples.

The gene calls are TRBV28 and TRBJ2-7; TRBD1 might be the D (5 bases). V was shortened by 5 bases and J by 1 base, with 15 bases between the two germline ends. The germline V gene has CDR1 MDHEN and CDR2 SYDVKM. The CDR3 covers 15 residues. In DNA, the CDR3 is TGTGCCAGCAGTCCCTCCCAGGCAGGGTCCTACGAGCAGTACTTC. It encodes CASSPSQAGSYEQYF. Variable domain in full (rest from reference TRBV28 and TRBJ2-7): DVKVTQSSRYLVKRTGEKVFLECVQDMDHENMFWYRQDPGLGLRLIYFSYDVKMKEKGDIPEGYSVSREKKERFSLILESASTNQTSMYLCASSPSQAGSYEQYFGPGTRLTVT.

This clone showed up just once. The rearrangement joins TRBV5-6 to TRBJ1-3; no reliable D call. Trimming took 1 base from V and 8 from J, leaving 25 bases between them. Germline loops: CDR1 SGHDT, CDR2 YYEEEE. The CDR3 sequence is 18 residues long. As DNA, the CDR3 is TGTGCCAGCAGCTTGCCTTCTGTTGTGTGGTTCTCGAGGGACACCATATATTTT. Translation gives CASSLPSVVWFSRDTIYF.

CDR3 protein: CASSKDRERTYGYTF. The CDR3 nucleotides read TGTGCCAGCAGCAAAGACAGGGAACGTACCTATGGCTACACCTTC. The chain joins TRBV6-1 to TRBJ1-2, with TRBD1 identical over 7 bases. The trim removed 6 bases at V and 4 bases at J, leaving 11 bases unmatched. The germline gives CDR1 MNHNS, CDR2 SASEGT. This CDR3 contains 15 residues.

The CDR3 protein is CASSFGKVSGSGGETQYF. CDR3 sequence (DNA): TGTGCCAGCAGCTTTGGGAAGGTTAGCGGGAGTGGAGGGGAGACCCAGTACTTC. This chain uses TRBV7-9 with TRBJ2-5; 9 bases are a match to TRBD2. Germline CDR1 SEHNR, CDR2 FQNEAQ (reference sequence). The CDR3 length is 18 residues. V lost 3 bases to trimming and J lost 5 bases; unmatched junction nucleotides: 16. Together with reference TRBV7-9 and TRBJ2-5, the CDR3 gives the full variable domain: DTGVSQNPRHKITKRGQNVTFRCDPISEHNRLYWYRQTLGQGPEFLTYFQNEAQLEKSRLLSDRFSAERPKGSFSTLEIQRTEQGDSAMYLCASSFGKVSGSGGETQYFGPGTRLLVL.

V usage is TRBV25-1 and J usage is TRBJ1-6; 7 bases are shared with TRBD1. The CDR3 is 15 residues long. V shed 3 bases, J shed 4 bases, and the junction held 3 bases outside the gene matches. Germline V CDR1 and CDR2: MGHDK, SYGVNS. The CDR3 DNA follows: TGTGCCAGCAGTGATCCGGGACAGTATAATTCACCCCTCCACTTT. Amino acids: CASSDPGQYNSPLHF.

The chain uses TRBV29-1 and TRBJ2-3, with D possibly matching TRBD2 (5 bases). There are 14 residues in the CDR3. Trimming removed 6 bases at V and 3 bases at J, with 16 bases between. Germline V CDR1 and CDR2: SQVTM, ANQGSEA. The CDR3 DNA reads TGCAGCGTCGACCTTTGGACTGAAACAGATACGCAGTATTTT. Its translation is CSVDLWTETDTQYF.

The chain joins TRBV5-1 to TRBJ1-1; no clear D gene. CDR3 length: 15 residues. Germline-derived CDR1 and CDR2 are SGHRS and YFSETQ. With 0 bases removed from V and 4 bases from J, the gap between germline ends came to 13 bases. The CDR3 reads CASSLGTSGSTEAFF. The CDR3, as DNA: TGCGCCAGCAGCTTGGGAACCTCGGGGAGCACTGAAGCTTTCTTT.

The V and J genes are TRBV7-7 and TRBJ2-2; 7 bases are a match to TRBD1. The germline V gene encodes CDR1 SSHAT and CDR2 FNYEAQ (reference sequence). Trimming cost V 0 bases and J 7 bases; bases outside gene matches: 2. The CDR3 runs to 14 residues. The CDR3 DNA is TGTGCCAGCAGCTTAGCAGGGGGCAACGGGGAGCTGTTTTTT. Protein sequence: CASSLAGGNGELFF.

The chain couples TRBV19 to TRBJ2-1; the match to TRBD2 covers 10 bases. Germline CDR1 reads LNHDA; CDR2 reads SQIVND (reference sequence). This CDR3 comprises 14 residues. Unmatched junction bases numbered 5, after V lost 0 bases and J lost 12 bases. The CDR3 loop reads CASSIELAGGGQFF. Here the CDR3 DNA reads TGTGCCAGTAGTATAGAATTAGCGGGGGGAGGGCAGTTCTTC. The variable domain in full, completed from reference TRBV19 and TRBJ2-1, reads DGGITQSPKYLFRKEGQNVTLSCEQNLNHDAMYWYRQDPGQGLRLIYYSQIVNDFQKGDIAEGYSVSREKKESFPLTVTSAQKNPTAFYLCASSIELAGGGQFFGPGTRLTVL.

The CDR3, as DNA: TGTGCCTGGACAAACTGGGCGGGGGTTCGCTATGGCTACACCTTC. Its translation is CAWTNWAGVRYGYTF. V gene TRBV30 combines with J gene TRBJ1-2, with D possibly matching TRBD1 (5 bases). Germline CDR1 is GTSNPN and CDR2 is SVGIG (reference sequence). V was clipped by 4 bases and J by 4 bases, with 19 bases between them. This CDR3 is 15 amino acids long.